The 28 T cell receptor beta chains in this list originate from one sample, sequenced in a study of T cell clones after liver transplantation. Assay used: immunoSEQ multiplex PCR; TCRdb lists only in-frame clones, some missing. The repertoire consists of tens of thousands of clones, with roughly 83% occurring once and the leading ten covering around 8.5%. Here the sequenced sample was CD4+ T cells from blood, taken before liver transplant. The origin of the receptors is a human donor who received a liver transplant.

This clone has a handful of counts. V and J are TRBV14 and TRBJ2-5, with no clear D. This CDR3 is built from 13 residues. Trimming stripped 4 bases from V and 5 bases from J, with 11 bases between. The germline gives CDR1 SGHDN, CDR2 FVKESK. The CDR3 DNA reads TGTGCCAGCAGCCCAATTCTTGGTGAGACCCAGTACTTC. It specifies CASSPILGETQYF.

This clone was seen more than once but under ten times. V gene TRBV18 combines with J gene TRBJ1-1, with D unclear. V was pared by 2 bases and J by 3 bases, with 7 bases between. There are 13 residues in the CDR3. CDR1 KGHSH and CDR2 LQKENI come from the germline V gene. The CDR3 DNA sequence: TGTGCCAGCTCACCAGGGCTGGACACTGAAGCTTTCTTT. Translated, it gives CASSPGLDTEAFF.

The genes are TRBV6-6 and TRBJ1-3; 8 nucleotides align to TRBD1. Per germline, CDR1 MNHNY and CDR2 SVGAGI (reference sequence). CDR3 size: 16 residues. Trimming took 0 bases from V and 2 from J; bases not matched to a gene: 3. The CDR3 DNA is TGTGCCAGCAGTTACTCGAAACAGGGGGCTGGAAACACCATATATTTT. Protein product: CASSYSKQGAGNTIYF.

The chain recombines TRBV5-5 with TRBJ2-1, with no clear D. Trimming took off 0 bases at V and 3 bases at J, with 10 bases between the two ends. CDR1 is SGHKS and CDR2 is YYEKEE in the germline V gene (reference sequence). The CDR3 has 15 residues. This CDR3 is CASSLEAGNYNEQFF. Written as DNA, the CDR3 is TGTGCCAGCAGCTTGGAGGCTGGCAACTACAATGAGCAGTTCTTC. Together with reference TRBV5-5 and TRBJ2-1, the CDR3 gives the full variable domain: DAGVTQSPTHLIKTRGQQVTLRCSPISGHKSVSWYQQVLGQGPQFIFQYYEKEERGRGNFPDRFSARQFPNYSSELNVNALLLGDSALYLCASSLEAGNYNEQFFGPGTRLTVL.

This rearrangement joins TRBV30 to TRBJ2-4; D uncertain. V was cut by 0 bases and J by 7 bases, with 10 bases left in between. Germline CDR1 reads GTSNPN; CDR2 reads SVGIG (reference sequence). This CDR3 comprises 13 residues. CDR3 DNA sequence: TGTGCCTGGAGTGTGGGCCCCCGCAACATTCAGTACTTC. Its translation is CAWSVGPRNIQYF.

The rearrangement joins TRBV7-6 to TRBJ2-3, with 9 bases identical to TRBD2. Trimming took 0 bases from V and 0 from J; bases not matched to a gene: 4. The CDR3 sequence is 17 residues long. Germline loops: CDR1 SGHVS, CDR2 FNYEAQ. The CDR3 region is CASSLAGSGRSTDTQYF. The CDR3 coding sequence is TGTGCCAGCAGCTTAGCTGGCAGCGGGAGGAGCACAGATACGCAGTATTTT.

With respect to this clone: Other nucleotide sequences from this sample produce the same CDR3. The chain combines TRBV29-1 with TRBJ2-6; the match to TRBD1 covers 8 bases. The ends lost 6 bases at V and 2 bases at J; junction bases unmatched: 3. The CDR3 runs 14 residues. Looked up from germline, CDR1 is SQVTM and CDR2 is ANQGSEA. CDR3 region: CSVDRGAGANVLTF. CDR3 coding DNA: TGCAGCGTAGACAGGGGCGCTGGGGCCAACGTCCTGACTTTC.

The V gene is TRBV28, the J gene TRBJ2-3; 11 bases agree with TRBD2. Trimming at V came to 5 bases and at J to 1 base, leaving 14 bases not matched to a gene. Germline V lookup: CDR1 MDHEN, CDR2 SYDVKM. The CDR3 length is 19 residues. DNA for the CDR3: TGTGCCAGCAGTACCCCTTCTAGCGGGGGGCCACGAGGCACAGATACGCAGTATTTT. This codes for CASSTPSSGGPRGTDTQYF.

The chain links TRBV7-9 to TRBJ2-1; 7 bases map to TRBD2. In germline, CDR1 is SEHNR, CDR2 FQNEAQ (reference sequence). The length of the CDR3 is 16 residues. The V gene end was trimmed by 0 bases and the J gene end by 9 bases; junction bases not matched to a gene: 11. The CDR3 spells CASSLAIGGSIGEQFF. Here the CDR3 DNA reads TGTGCCAGCAGCTTAGCAATTGGCGGGAGTATAGGTGAGCAGTTCTTC.

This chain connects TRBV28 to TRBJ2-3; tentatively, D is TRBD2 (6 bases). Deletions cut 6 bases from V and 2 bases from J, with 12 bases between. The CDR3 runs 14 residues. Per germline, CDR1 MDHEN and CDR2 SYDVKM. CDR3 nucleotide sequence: TGTGCCAGCAGGCCCGGGACTTTCACAGATACGCAGTATTTT. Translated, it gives CASRPGTFTDTQYF.

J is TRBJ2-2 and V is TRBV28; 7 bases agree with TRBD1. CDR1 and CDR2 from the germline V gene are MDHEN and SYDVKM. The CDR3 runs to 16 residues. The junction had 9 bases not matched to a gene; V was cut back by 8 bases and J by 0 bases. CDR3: CASSSPGQTNTGELFF. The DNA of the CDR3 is TGTGCCAGCTCCTCTCCGGGACAGACGAACACCGGGGAGCTGTTTTTT.

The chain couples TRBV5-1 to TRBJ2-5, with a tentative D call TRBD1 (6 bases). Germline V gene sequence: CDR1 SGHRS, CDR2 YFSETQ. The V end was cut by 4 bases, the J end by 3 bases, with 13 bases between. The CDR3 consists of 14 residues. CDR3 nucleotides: TGCGCCAGCAGCCGGGCAGGGACAAAAGAGACCCAGTACTTC. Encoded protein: CASSRAGTKETQYF.

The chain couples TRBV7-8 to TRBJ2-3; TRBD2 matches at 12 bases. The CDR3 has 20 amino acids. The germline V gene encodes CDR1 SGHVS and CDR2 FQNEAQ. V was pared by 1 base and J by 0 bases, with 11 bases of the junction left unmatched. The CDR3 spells CASSLVSGLAGWASTDTQYF. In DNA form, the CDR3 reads TGTGCCAGCAGCTTAGTTTCGGGACTAGCGGGTTGGGCTAGCACAGATACGCAGTATTTT.

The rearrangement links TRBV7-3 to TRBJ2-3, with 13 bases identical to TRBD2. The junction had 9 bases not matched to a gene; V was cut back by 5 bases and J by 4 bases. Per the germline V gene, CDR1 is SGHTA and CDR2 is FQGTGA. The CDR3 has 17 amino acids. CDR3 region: CASSLQTSGRFSDTQYF. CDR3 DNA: TGTGCCAGCAGCCTGCAGACTAGCGGGAGGTTTTCAGATACGCAGTATTTT. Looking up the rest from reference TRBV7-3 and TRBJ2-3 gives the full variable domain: GAGVSQTPSNKVTEKGKYVELRCDPISGHTALYWYRQSLGQGPEFLIYFQGTGAADDSGLPNDRFFAVRPEGSVSTLKIQRTERGDSAVYLCASSLQTSGRFSDTQYFGPGTRLTVL.

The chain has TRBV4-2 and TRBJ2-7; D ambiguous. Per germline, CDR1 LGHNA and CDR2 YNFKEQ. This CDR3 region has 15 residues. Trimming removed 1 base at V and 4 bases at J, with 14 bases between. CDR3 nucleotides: TGTGCCAGCAGCCAAGTGGAATCAGGCGGTTACGAGCAGTACTTC. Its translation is CASSQVESGGYEQYF.

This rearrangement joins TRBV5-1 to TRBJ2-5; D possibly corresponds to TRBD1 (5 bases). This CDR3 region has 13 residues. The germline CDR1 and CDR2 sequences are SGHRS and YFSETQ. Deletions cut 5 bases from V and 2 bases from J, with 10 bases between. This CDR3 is CASRLTDQETQYF. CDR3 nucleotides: TGCGCCAGCAGATTGACAGATCAAGAGACCCAGTACTTC.

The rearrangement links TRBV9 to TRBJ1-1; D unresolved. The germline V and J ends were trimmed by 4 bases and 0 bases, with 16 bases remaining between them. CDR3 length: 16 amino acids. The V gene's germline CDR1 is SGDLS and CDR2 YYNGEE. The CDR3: CASSPRVGGMNTEAFF. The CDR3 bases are TGTGCCAGCAGCCCCCGCGTCGGAGGCATGAACACTGAAGCTTTCTTT.

CDR3 in DNA: TGTGCCAGCAGTTACTCTTTGGGACAGGGGTTCGAGCAGTACTTC. Translation: CASSYSLGQGFEQYF. The chain couples TRBV6-5 to TRBJ2-7; 10 positions agree with TRBD1. With V trimmed by 0 bases and J by 6 bases, 5 bases remained unmatched. Germline assignment: CDR1 MNHEY and CDR2 SVGAGI. The CDR3 spans 15 residues.

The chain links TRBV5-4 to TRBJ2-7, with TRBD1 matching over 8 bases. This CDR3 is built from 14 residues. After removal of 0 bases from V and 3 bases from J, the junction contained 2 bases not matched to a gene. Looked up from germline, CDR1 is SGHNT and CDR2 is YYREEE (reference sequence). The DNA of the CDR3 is TGTGCCAGCAGCTTGGCCACAGGGGGCTACGAGCAGTACTTC. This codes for CASSLATGGYEQYF.

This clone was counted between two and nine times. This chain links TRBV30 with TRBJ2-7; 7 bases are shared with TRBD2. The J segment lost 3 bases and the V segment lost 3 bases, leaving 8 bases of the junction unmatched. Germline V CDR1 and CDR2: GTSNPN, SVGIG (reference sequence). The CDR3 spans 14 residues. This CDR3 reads CAWRITSEVYEQYF. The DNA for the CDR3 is TGTGCCTGGAGGATTACTAGCGAGGTCTACGAGCAGTACTTC. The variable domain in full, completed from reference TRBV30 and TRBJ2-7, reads SQTIHQWPATLVQPVGSPLSLECTVEGTSNPNLYWYRQAAGRGLQLLFYSVGIGQISSEVPQNLSASRPQDRQFILSSKKLLLSDSGFYLCAWRITSEVYEQYFGPGTRLTVT.

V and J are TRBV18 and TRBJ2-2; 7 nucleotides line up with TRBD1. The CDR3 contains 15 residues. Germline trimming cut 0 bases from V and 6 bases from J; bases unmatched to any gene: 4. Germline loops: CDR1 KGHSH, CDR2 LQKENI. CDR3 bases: TGTGCCAGCTCACCACCGGCGCAGGGGGCCGGGGAGCTGTTTTTT. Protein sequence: CASSPPAQGAGELFF. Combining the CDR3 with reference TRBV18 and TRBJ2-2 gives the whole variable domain NAGVMQNPRHLVRRRGQEARLRCSPMKGHSHVYWYRQLPEEGLKFMVYLQKENIIDESGMPKERFSAEFPKEGPSILRIQQVVRGDSAAYFCASSPPAQGAGELFFGEGSRLTVL.

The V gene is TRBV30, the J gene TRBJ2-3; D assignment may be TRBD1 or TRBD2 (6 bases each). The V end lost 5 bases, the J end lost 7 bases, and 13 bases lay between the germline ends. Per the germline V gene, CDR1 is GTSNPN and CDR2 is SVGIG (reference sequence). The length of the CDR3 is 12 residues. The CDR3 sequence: CAWVGGSHTQYF. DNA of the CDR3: TGTGCCTGGGTGGGGGGCTCCCATACGCAGTATTTT.

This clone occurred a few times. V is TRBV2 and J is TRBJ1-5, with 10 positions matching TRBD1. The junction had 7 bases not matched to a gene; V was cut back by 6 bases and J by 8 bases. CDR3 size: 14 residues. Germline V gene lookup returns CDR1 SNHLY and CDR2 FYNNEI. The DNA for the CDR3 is TGTGCCAGCAGGGTGACAGGGGGCGGAGAGCCCCAGCATTTT. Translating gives CASRVTGGGEPQHF.

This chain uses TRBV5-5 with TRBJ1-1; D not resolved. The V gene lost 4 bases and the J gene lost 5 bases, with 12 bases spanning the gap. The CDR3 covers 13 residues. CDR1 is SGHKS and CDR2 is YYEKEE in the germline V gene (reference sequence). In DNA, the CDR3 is TGTGCCAGCAGCAGTAGCCCCGGGACTGAAGCTTTCTTT. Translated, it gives CASSSSPGTEAFF.

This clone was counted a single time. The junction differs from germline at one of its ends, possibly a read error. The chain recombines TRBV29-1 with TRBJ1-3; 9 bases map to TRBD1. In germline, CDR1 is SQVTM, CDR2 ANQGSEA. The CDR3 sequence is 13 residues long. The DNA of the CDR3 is TGCAGCGTCGAGACGGGACAGGGCGGCAAAGTTTGTTTT. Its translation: CSVETGQGGKVCF.

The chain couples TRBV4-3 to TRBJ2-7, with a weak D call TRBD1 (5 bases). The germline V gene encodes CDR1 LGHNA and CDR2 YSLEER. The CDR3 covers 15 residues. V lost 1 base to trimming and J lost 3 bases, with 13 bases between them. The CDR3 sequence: CASSQGTGSNYEQYF. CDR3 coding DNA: TGCGCCAGCAGCCAAGGAACAGGCTCGAACTACGAGCAGTACTTC.

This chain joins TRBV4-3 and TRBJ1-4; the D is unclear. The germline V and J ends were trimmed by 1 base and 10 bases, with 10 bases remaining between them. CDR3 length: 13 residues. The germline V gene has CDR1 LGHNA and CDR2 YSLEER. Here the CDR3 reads CASSQVLFGKLFF. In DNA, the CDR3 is TGCGCCAGCAGCCAAGTCCTATTTGGAAAACTGTTTTTT.

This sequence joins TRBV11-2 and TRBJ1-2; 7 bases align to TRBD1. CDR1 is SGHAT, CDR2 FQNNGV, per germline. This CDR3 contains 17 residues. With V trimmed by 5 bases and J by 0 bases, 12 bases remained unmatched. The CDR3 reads CASSPRQGQLANYGYTF. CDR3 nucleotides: TGTGCCAGCAGCCCGCGACAGGGACAGTTAGCTAACTATGGCTACACCTTC.